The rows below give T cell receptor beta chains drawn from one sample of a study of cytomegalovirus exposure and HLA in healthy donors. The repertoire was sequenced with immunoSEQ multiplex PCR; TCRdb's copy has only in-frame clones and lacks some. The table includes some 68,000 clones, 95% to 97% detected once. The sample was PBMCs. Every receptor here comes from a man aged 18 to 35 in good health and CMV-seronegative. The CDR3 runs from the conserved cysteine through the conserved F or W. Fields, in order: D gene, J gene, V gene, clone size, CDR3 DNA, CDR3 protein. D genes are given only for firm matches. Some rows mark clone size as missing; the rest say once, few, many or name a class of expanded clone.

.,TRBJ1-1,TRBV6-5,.,TGTGCCAGCAGAGAGGGGGACACTGAAGCTTTCTTT,CASREGDTEAFF
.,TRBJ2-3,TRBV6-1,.,TGTGCCAGCAGTGCCCCCGGGACTCGGCGCACAGATACGCAGTATTTT,CASSAPGTRRTDTQYF
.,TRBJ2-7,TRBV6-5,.,TGTGCCAGCAGTCCGCCGGGGTCCTCCTACGAGCAGTACTTC,CASSPPGSSYEQYF
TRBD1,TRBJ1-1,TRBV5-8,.,TGTGCCAGCAGCTTGGTAGGGGGCGGCACTGAAGCTTTCTTT,CASSLVGGGTEAFF
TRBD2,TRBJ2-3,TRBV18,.,TGTGCCAGCTCACCACTCACTAGCGGGAGCACAGATACGCAGTATTTT,CASSPLTSGSTDTQYF
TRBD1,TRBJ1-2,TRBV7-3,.,TGTGCCAGCAGCTTACCACGGACAGGGAGTGGCTACACCTTC,CASSLPRTGSGYTF
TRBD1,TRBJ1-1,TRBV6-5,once,TGTGCCAGCAGGGGACAGGGGACTGAAGCTTTCTTT,CASRGQGTEAFF
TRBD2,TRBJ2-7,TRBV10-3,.,TGTGCCATCAGCATGTCTGGGCGGGAGGGAAACGAGCAGTACTTC,CAISMSGREGNEQYF
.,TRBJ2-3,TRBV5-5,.,TGTGCCAGCAGCTTGTGGGTGGGGGGTACAGATACGCAGTATTTT,CASSLWVGGTDTQYF
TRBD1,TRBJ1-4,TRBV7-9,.,TGTGCCAGCAGCAAGGGACAGGGATTTGAAAAACTGTTTTTT,CASSKGQGFEKLFF
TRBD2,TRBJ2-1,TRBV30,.,TGTGCCTGGAGTCACCGGACTAGCGGGGGATACAATGAGCAGTTCTTC,CAWSHRTSGGYNEQFF
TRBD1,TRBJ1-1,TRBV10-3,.,TGTGCCATCAGTGGGACAGGGGCTGACACTGAAGCTTTCTTT,CAISGTGADTEAFF
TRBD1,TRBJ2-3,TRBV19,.,TGTGCCACCTTCGAGTCAGGGGGCCCCACAGATACGCAGTATTTT,CATFESGGPTDTQYF
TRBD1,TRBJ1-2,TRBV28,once,TGTGCCAGCAGCCGAAGGACAGGGGTTGGCTACACCTTC,CASSRRTGVGYTF
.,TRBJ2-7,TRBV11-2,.,TGTGCCAGCAGCAGGGGCCCGAAGAATACGCGTTACGAGCAGTACTTC,CASSRGPKNTRYEQYF
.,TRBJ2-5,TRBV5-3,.,TGTGCCAGAAGCTACTTCTTGGACGGAGGGGAAGAGACCCAGTACTTC,CARSYFLDGGEETQYF
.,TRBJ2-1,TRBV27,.,TGTGCCAGCAGTTTAAGGGGGAAGGATGAGCAGTTCTTC,CASSLRGKDEQFF
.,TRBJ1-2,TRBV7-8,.,TGTGCCAGCAGCCAGGCACGATCAGGGCATGGCTACACCTTC,CASSQARSGHGYTF